This T cell receptor beta chain was recovered during a study of memory CD4+ T cells and cytomegalovirus serostatus. The CDR3 contains 13 residues. Germline V gene lookup returns CDR1 LNHDA and CDR2 SQIVND (reference sequence). V was pared by 6 bases and J by 5 bases, with 11 bases between. The sort gate was single viable CD3+CD4+CD8-CD45RO+ cells for memory CD4+ T cells. Clones were sequenced by immunoSEQ multiplex PCR, and TCRdb holds only the in-frame ones, with some missing. The sample consists of 40,000 to 60,000 clones, 78% of them appearing once. The chain carries TRBV19 and TRBJ1-5; a possible D gene is TRBD1 (5 bases). The specimen was memory CD4+ T cells from blood. The TCR sequence derives from an adult in good health and CMV-seronegative. CDR3: CASRRGAHQPQHF. CDR3 nucleotide sequence: TGTGCCAGTAGAAGGGGTGCTCATCAGCCCCAGCATTTT.